This T cell receptor (beta chain) was captured by sequencing in a study of human T cells and chemical hapten exposure. The overall study: DPC 0.01% went on the upper back by patch test, with reading at 6 days.

V lost 4 bases and J lost 1; bases outside the gene matches: 13. The germline V gene encodes CDR1 SEHNR and CDR2 FQNEAQ (reference sequence). This CDR3 spans 18 amino acids. Study results and caveats: DPC sensitization produced no change in TCRs with frequency above 1 in 1000.

One entry per CDR3 protein results from TCRdb running MiXCR on the RACE reads. The sample contains about 70,000 distinct CDR3 sequences, about 9% of which appear only once. About this clonotype: The antigen remains undetermined.

Time point: patch test 2, 6 weeks after DPC sensitization. Treatment denoted: therapeutic diphenylcyclopropenone sensitization with weekly scalp DPC. The receptor was isolated from a woman aged 45-60 years with alopecia areata. Some clones in this sample may be carry-over from other donors' samples. The J gene is TRBJ2-4, the V gene TRBV7-9; 7 bases are a match to TRBD1. The source material was whole blood, sampled in connection with sensitization to the hapten diphenylcyclopropenone (DPC). CDR3 DNA sequence: TGTGCCAGCAGCTCCCACCCGACAGGGATCGTGGCCAAAAACATTCAGTACTTC. Translation: CASSSHPTGIVAKNIQYF.